The source of this TCR beta chain is a study of blood T cell repertoires in COVID-19. As for the study in general: Some COVID-19 samples were acute and others convalescent; all came from the United States, Italy and Spain.

In the study's own analysis: Reference gene primer amplification in the assay estimated nucleated cell counts. Produced via immunoSEQ multiplex PCR; TCRdb's table is partial and in-frame only. V and J calls and clone size are copied from that table; D and trimming were computed from the DNA. The data hold fewer than 350,000 clones, with around 90% observed a single time. The cohort comprised adults aged 18 to 89 years residing in approximately 25 US areas. The J segment lost 4 bases and the V segment lost 7 bases, leaving 8 bases of the junction unmatched. Germline V lookup: CDR1 SEHNR, CDR2 FQNEAQ (reference sequence). The CDR3 has 14 residues.

Material: PBMCs or T cells enriched from blood (not recorded which). The chain links TRBV7-9 to TRBJ2-3; 7 nucleotides line up with TRBD2. This receptor was obtained from a woman aged 40 to 50 who had recovered from COVID-19. CDR3 loop: CASNPTSSPDTQYF. The DNA for the CDR3 is TGTGCCAGCAACCCGACTAGCTCGCCAGATACGCAGTATTTT. The whole variable domain, remainder taken from reference TRBV7-9 and TRBJ2-3, is DTGVSQNPRHKITKRGQNVTFRCDPISEHNRLYWYRQTLGQGPEFLTYFQNEAQLEKSRLLSDRFSAERPKGSFSTLEIQRTEQGDSAMYLCASNPTSSPDTQYFGPGTRLTVL.